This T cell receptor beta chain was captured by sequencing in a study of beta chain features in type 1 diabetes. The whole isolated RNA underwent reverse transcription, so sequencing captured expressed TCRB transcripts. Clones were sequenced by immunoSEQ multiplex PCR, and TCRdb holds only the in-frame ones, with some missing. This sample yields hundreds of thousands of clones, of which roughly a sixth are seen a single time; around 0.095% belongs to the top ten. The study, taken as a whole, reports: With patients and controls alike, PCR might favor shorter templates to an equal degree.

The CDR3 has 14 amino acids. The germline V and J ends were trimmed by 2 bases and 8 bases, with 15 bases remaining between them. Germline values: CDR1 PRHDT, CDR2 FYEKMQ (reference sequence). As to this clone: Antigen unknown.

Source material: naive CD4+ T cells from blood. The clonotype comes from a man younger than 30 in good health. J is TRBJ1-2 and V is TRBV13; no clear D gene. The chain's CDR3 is CASSLIGPLGGYTF. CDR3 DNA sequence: TGTGCCAGCAGCTTAATCGGCCCTCTGGGGGGCTACACCTTC.